This T cell receptor beta chain came from a study of T-cell reconstitution after alpha-beta-depleted transplantation in children. Trimming removed 7 bases from V and 6 bases from J; junction bases left unmatched: 17. The germline V gene encodes CDR1 SNHLY and CDR2 FYNNEI. The CDR3 sequence is 16 residues long. A library of TCRbeta sequences, prepared with unique molecular identifiers, was generated. TCRdb re-derived calls from the PCR reads in MiXCR, one entry per CDR3 protein. Here the sample spans approximately 250,000 distinct CDR3 sequences, 9.7% being singletons. The clonotype was recovered from a human donor who donated a stem cell graft to a child with SCID. This chain uses TRBV2 with TRBJ1-1, with 7 bases matching TRBD1. Sequenced here: PBMCs from the stem cell graft donor, sampled from the stem cell graft. CDR3: CASIYLGGGKSPEAFF. CDR3 DNA: TGTGCCAGCATCTACCTAGGAGGGGGCAAGTCTCCTGAAGCTTTCTTT.